One and the same sample provided the 2 T cell receptor beta chains below, sequenced in a study of shared clonotypes between healthy human individuals. Data came from immunoSEQ multiplex PCR; TCRdb stores just in-frame clones and leaves some out. The sample has about 2.4 million clones; approximately 93% are singletons. Sequencing was carried out using naive CD4+ T cells from PBMCs. The subset was: CD45RA+ positively selected. The receptors were gathered from a man aged 18-30 years in good health. Some clones in this sample may be carry-over from other donors' samples.

This clone appeared once. The chain couples TRBV23-1 to TRBJ1-5, with D uncertain. TRBV23-1 falls under the ORF class, with uncertain function. V lost 3 bases, J lost 2 bases, and 11 bases lay in between. The CDR3 sequence is 15 residues long. The CDR3 loop reads CASSHGGWGNQPQHF. In DNA form, the CDR3 reads TGCGCCAGCAGTCACGGTGGGTGGGGCAATCAGCCCCAGCATTTT.

The chain recombines TRBV27 with TRBJ2-7, with D perhaps matching TRBD1 (5 bases). The CDR3 contains 14 residues. The germline gives CDR1 MNHEY, CDR2 SMNVEV (reference sequence). V was shortened by 10 bases and J by 2 bases, with 18 bases between the two germline ends. CDR3 sequence (DNA): TGTGCCACCATTTCTTGGGGCACCACCTACGAGCAGTACTTC. Translating it yields CATISWGTTYEQYF.